The rows below give T cell receptor beta chains drawn from one sample of a study of breast tumors, draining lymph nodes, adjacent tissues. Each CDR3 protein is one row after TCRdb ran MiXCR on the multiplex PCR reads. The sample holds about 66,000 distinct CDR3 sequences; around two fifths are singletons and the top ten take over 7.5%. Sequencing was done on a sample of breast tumor tissue. These receptors all stem from a female donor with breast cancer. Some clones in this sample may be carry-over from other donors' samples. CDR3s include the opening cysteine and the closing phenylalanine or tryptophan. D genes are given only for firm matches. Rows may omit the clone size; those that give it use once, few, many or a size class.

V gene: TRBV12-3/TRBV12-4; clone size: NA; D gene: NA; J gene: TRBJ1-4; CDR3 DNA: TGTGCCAGCAGTTTTGAAGCGAAAAAATCGGGACCGGTTAATGAAAAACTGTTTTTT; CDR3 protein: CASSFEAKKSGPVNEKLFF
V gene: TRBV12-5; clone size: NA; D gene: TRBD1; J gene: TRBJ2-1; CDR3 DNA: TGTGCTAGTAGAGGGCAGGGGGAATACGATGAGGAGTTCTTC; CDR3 protein: CASRGQGEYDEEFF
V gene: TRBV7-9; clone size: NA; D gene: NA; J gene: TRBJ2-7; CDR3 DNA: TGTGCCAGCAGCTCCCTGGACGGGACCCCTTACGAGCAGTACTTC; CDR3 protein: CASSSLDGTPYEQYF
V gene: TRBV6-5; clone size: NA; D gene: NA; J gene: TRBJ2-5; CDR3 DNA: TGTGCCAGCAGTCACTCAGTGCTGGAGACCCAGTACTTC; CDR3 protein: CASSHSVLETQYF
V gene: TRBV6-4; clone size: many; D gene: TRBD1; J gene: TRBJ2-1; CDR3 DNA: TGTGCCAGCCAGAAGGACAGGGGGTACAATGAGCAGTTCTTC; CDR3 protein: CASQKDRGYNEQFF
V gene: TRBV12-3/TRBV12-4; clone size: many; D gene: NA; J gene: TRBJ1-2; CDR3 DNA: TGTGCCAGCAGTCCCGGAGACAGGCGTGGCTACACCTTC; CDR3 protein: CASSPGDRRGYTF
V gene: TRBV30; clone size: many; D gene: TRBD2; J gene: TRBJ2-7; CDR3 DNA: TGTGCCTGGAGTCGGGCTAGCGGGCTACCCTACGAGCAGTACTTC; CDR3 protein: CAWSRASGLPYEQYF
V gene: TRBV5-8; clone size: many; D gene: NA; J gene: TRBJ1-2; CDR3 DNA: TGTGCCAGCATAGAACAGGGCCCCTATGGCTACACCTTC; CDR3 protein: CASIEQGPYGYTF
V gene: TRBV7-9; clone size: NA; D gene: NA; J gene: TRBJ2-2; CDR3 DNA: TGTGCCAGCAGCTCCGGCGGGACCTCCACCGGGGAGCTGCTTTTT; CDR3 protein: CASSSGGTSTGELLF
V gene: TRBV6-2/TRBV6-3; clone size: NA; D gene: TRBD1; J gene: TRBJ1-2; CDR3 DNA: TGTGCCAGCAGACACAGGGGTTCAGTCTCTGGCTACACCTTC; CDR3 protein: CASRHRGSVSGYTF
V gene: TRBV6-6; clone size: once; D gene: NA; J gene: TRBJ1-6; CDR3 DNA: TGTGCCAGCAGTTATTACTCACCCCTCCACTTT; CDR3 protein: CASSYYSPLHF
V gene: TRBV7-9; clone size: many; D gene: NA; J gene: TRBJ1-6; CDR3 DNA: TGTGCCAGCAGCTTACGGGGATCAAACTATAATTCACCCCTCCACTTT; CDR3 protein: CASSLRGSNYNSPLHF
V gene: TRBV19; clone size: NA; D gene: NA; J gene: TRBJ2-2; CDR3 DNA: TGTGCCAGTAGTACTGAGGGCTGTGCGAACACCGGGGAGCTGTTTTTT; CDR3 protein: CASSTEGCANTGELFF
V gene: TRBV6-5; clone size: once; D gene: NA; J gene: TRBJ1-4; CDR3 DNA: TGTGCCAGCAGTTATGTGGGGGGAGGTGAAAAACTGTCTTTT; CDR3 protein: CASSYVGGGEKLSF
V gene: TRBV2; clone size: NA; D gene: NA; J gene: TRBJ1-1; CDR3 DNA: TGTGCCAGCAGGGACCGACAGTTATCGGACACTGAAGCTTTCTTT; CDR3 protein: CASRDRQLSDTEAFF
V gene: TRBV10-3; clone size: NA; D gene: TRBD1; J gene: TRBJ2-5; CDR3 DNA: TGTGCCATCAGGGAGGGGACAGGTCGAGAGACCCAGTACTTC; CDR3 protein: CAIREGTGRETQYF